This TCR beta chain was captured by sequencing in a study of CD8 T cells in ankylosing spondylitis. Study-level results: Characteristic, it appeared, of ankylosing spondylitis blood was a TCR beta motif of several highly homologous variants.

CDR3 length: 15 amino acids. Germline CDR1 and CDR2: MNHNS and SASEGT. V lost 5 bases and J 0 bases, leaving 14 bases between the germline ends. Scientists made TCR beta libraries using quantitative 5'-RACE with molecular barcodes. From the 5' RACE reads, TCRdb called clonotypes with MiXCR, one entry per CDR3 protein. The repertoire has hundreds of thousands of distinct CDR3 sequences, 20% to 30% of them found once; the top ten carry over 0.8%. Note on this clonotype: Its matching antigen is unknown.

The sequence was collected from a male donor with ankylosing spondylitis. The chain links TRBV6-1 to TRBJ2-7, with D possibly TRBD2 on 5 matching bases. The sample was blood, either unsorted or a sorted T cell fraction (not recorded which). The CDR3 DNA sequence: TGTGCCAGCAGTCCCGAGTCGGGGAGCTCCTACGAGCAGTACTTC. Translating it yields CASSPESGSSYEQYF.